These 20 T cell receptor beta chains were sequenced from one sample in a study of CD8 T cells in ankylosing spondylitis. Broader study findings: Blood of patients with ankylosing spondylitis appeared to be characterized by a TCR beta motif of seven or eight highly homologous variants.

No antigens are known for them. Each CDR3 protein is one row after TCRdb ran MiXCR on the 5' RACE reads. The sample yields 670,000 or so distinct CDR3 sequences, roughly 20% seen once. Sequenced material: blood, either unsorted or a sorted T cell fraction (not recorded which). These receptors came from a male donor with ankylosing spondylitis.

This rearrangement joins TRBV11-2 to TRBJ2-1; TRBD2 is a possible D gene (6 bases). CDR3 length equals 15 residues. The V end lost 5 bases, the J end lost 6 bases, and 17 bases lay between the germline ends. CDR1 is SGHAT and CDR2 is FQNNGV in the germline V gene. CDR3 coding DNA: TGTGCCAGCAGCGAAGGTGGAGGGTTGAGCAATGAGCAGTTCTTC. As protein: CASSEGGGLSNEQFF.

The V and J genes are TRBV3-1 and TRBJ2-4; TRBD2 is a possible D gene (6 bases). The CDR3 is 13 residues long. Germline assignment: CDR1 LGHDT and CDR2 YNNKEL (reference sequence). Trimming cost V 1 base and J 15 bases, with 16 bases left between them. CDR3 region: CASSQGAQRVLYF. CDR3 nucleotides: TGTGCCAGCAGCCAAGGCGCCCAGCGGGTCCTGTACTTC.

Note on this clonotype: The junction and the germline gene differ at one end; a read error may be behind it. The CDR3 region is CASSPTSGGPAGELFF. DNA of the CDR3: TGTGCTAGCAGCCCAACTAGCGGGGGACCCGCCGGGGAGCTGTTTTTT. This chain joins TRBV7-7 and TRBJ2-2, with 11 bases identical to TRBD2. Per germline, CDR1 SSHAT and CDR2 FNYEAQ (reference sequence). The CDR3 runs 16 residues.

The CDR3 DNA reads TGTGCCAGCAGATCGAGCGGGCTCTACAATGAGCAGTTCTTC. Translating gives CASRSSGLYNEQFF. The gene calls are TRBV2 and TRBJ2-1; possible D gene TRBD2, 6 bases. Trimming took 6 bases from V and 3 from J, leaving 12 bases between them. This CDR3 has 14 amino acids. Germline V lookup: CDR1 SNHLY, CDR2 FYNNEI.

The table lists this clonotype with a few counts. The chain recombines TRBV20-1 with TRBJ2-1; a possible D gene is TRBD1 (6 bases). CDR1 and CDR2 (germline): DFQATT, SNEGSKA (reference sequence). The CDR3 length is 13 residues. V was clipped by 3 bases and J by 3 bases, with 9 bases between them. Written as DNA, the CDR3 is TGCAGTGCTAGGGACAGCCACTACAATGAGCAGTTCTTC. Residues: CSARDSHYNEQFF.

The chain is built from TRBV7-8 and TRBJ2-2; D perhaps matches TRBD1 (5 bases). The CDR3 is 16 amino acids. Germline V gene sequence: CDR1 SGHVS, CDR2 FQNEAQ. The V end was cut by 0 bases, the J end by 5 bases, with 13 bases between. The CDR3 sequence is CASSLASRVETGELFF. CDR3 nucleotide sequence: TGTGCCAGCAGCTTAGCGTCCAGGGTGGAAACCGGGGAGCTGTTTTTT.

The chain recombines TRBV4-2 with TRBJ2-4; D gene uncertain. This CDR3 is 15 amino acids long. Per the germline V gene, CDR1 is LGHNA and CDR2 is YNFKEQ. Between the trimmed V and J ends, which lost 1 base and 0 bases, there was a span of 7 bases. The CDR3: CASSQVNPAKNIQYF. In nucleotides, the CDR3 is TGTGCCAGCAGCCAAGTTAACCCAGCCAAAAACATTCAGTACTTC.

The V gene is TRBV5-1, the J gene TRBJ2-3, with 8 bases identical to TRBD1. Trimming cost V 8 bases and J 6 bases; bases outside gene matches: 14. Germline loops: CDR1 SGHRS, CDR2 YFSETQ. There are 15 residues in the CDR3. For the CDR3, the DNA is TGCGCCAGTTCCCGGAGTGACCAGGGGGCGGATACGCAGTATTTT. Its protein is CASSRSDQGADTQYF.

This clonotype has a handful of counts. The V call is TRBV27, the J call TRBJ2-3; D is uncertain. Per germline, CDR1 MNHEY and CDR2 SMNVEV (reference sequence). This CDR3 is built from 16 residues. Trimming removed 5 bases at V and 2 bases at J, with 17 bases between. The CDR3 loop reads CASSPTRNLFTDTQYF. The DNA of the CDR3 is TGTGCCAGCAGTCCTACAAGGAACCTTTTCACAGATACGCAGTATTTT.

This chain uses TRBV10-3 with TRBJ1-2; no firm D call. Germline V gives CDR1 ENHRY, CDR2 SYGVKD. The CDR3 consists of 13 residues. V was cut by 3 bases and J by 0 bases, with 5 bases left in between. The chain's CDR3 is CAISDTPNYGYTF. The CDR3 nucleotides read TGTGCCATCAGTGATACACCTAACTATGGCTACACCTTC.

The J gene is TRBJ2-2, the V gene TRBV20-1; weak D call: TRBD2 (5 bases). V lost 5 bases, J lost 4 bases, and 14 bases lay in between. Germline values: CDR1 DFQATT, CDR2 SNEGSKA (reference sequence). CDR3 length: 14 residues. The CDR3 DNA is TGCAGTGCTCCGTCACTAGATTCCACCGGGGAGCTGTTTTTT. Translating it yields CSAPSLDSTGELFF.

The chain recombines TRBV5-6 with TRBJ2-3, with TRBD1 identical over 7 bases. The germline gives CDR1 SGHDT, CDR2 YYEEEE. V lost 2 bases, J lost 5 bases, and 26 bases stayed unmatched. This CDR3 contains 21 residues. CDR3 region: CASSFRQGSRAGLVYQDTQYF. DNA for the CDR3: TGTGCCAGCAGCTTTCGACAGGGAAGTAGGGCCGGGTTGGTATACCAAGATACGCAGTATTTT.

The chain has TRBV27 and TRBJ2-1; 10 bases line up with TRBD2. Germline loops: CDR1 MNHEY, CDR2 SMNVEV (reference sequence). The CDR3 runs to 16 residues. V shed 6 bases and J 1 base; nucleotides not matched to a gene: 6. DNA of the CDR3: TGTGCCAGCAGCTCCACTAGCGGGGTGTCCTACAATGAGCAGTTCTTC. Protein: CASSSTSGVSYNEQFF.

In this sample, this clonotype turned up once. The rearrangement links TRBV20-1 to TRBJ1-2, with a tentative D call TRBD1 (5 bases). CDR3 length equals 12 residues. V lost 8 bases to trimming and J lost 3 bases, with 13 bases between them. CDR1 is DFQATT and CDR2 is SNEGSKA in the germline V gene (reference sequence). In nucleotides, the CDR3 is TGCAGTCCCAGGGAGAGATACTATGGCTACACCTTC. Translation gives CSPRERYYGYTF.

The chain carries TRBV12-3 or TRBV12-4 and TRBJ2-1; D is unresolved. This CDR3 comprises 12 residues. V lost 2 bases to trimming and J lost 10 bases, with 9 bases between them. CDR3 sequence reads: CASSLFRSEQFF. The CDR3 coding sequence is TGTGCCAGCAGTTTATTTAGGTCGGAGCAGTTCTTC.

The chain employs TRBV12-3 or TRBV12-4 and TRBJ2-1; 14 bases are a match to TRBD2. This CDR3 region has 16 residues. The junction had 7 bases not matched to a gene; V was cut back by 6 bases and J by 6 bases. The CDR3 sequence is CASSLPGTSGGNEQFF. Written as DNA, the CDR3 is TGTGCCAGCAGCCTCCCCGGGACTAGCGGGGGCAATGAGCAGTTCTTC.

The rearrangement joins TRBV20-1 to TRBJ2-5, with D hard to call. This CDR3 comprises 12 residues. Germline V gene sequence: CDR1 DFQATT, CDR2 SNEGSKA (reference sequence). Trimming shortened V by 5 bases and J by 5 bases, and 12 bases separated the two germline ends. The DNA of the CDR3 is TGCAGTGCTGAGACGGACGGTGAGACCCAGTACTTC. Its translation: CSAETDGETQYF.

The chain employs TRBV20-1 and TRBJ2-3, with 8 bases that match TRBD2. CDR1 is DFQATT, CDR2 SNEGSKA, per germline (reference sequence). V shed 0 bases, J shed 4 bases, and the junction held 6 bases outside the gene matches. This CDR3 has 15 residues. The CDR3 DNA follows: TGCAGTGCTAGAGATTTAGAAGCGGGAGCAGATACGCAGTATTTT. Amino acid sequence: CSARDLEAGADTQYF.

A word on this clonotype: This may be a read error, as it is one base from a much larger clone. J is TRBJ1-2 and V is TRBV12-3 or TRBV12-4; 7 bases align to TRBD1. Trimming took 4 bases from V and 6 from J; bases not matched to a gene: 5. The CDR3 is made up of 13 amino acids. The CDR3 region has the DNA TGTGCCAGCAGTTCAAACAGGGGCGATGGCTACACCTTC. Its protein is CASSSNRGDGYTF.

V usage is TRBV11-2 and J usage is TRBJ1-1; D not certain. Germline V gene lookup returns CDR1 SGHAT and CDR2 FQNNGV. The CDR3 length is 16 residues. V dropped 5 bases and J dropped 0 bases, with 16 bases sitting between them. The CDR3 region has the DNA TGTGCCAGCAGCCCATTCCCCGGACTCATGAACACTGAAGCTTTCTTT. It is translated as CASSPFPGLMNTEAFF.